The clone carrying this T cell receptor (beta chain) was recorded a few times. This entry belongs to a study of blood T cell repertoires in COVID-19. The CDR3 sequence is 13 residues long. The germline CDR1 and CDR2 sequences are GTSNPN and SVGIG (reference sequence). Trimming stripped 2 bases from V and 3 bases from J, with 8 bases between. Data came from immunoSEQ multiplex PCR; TCRdb stores just in-frame clones and leaves some out. The sample holds more than 10,000 clones, roughly 84% seen once. This TCR came from a human donor in a cohort sampled during active COVID-19. Sample: peripheral blood. The V and J genes are TRBV30 and TRBJ1-5, with D unresolved. Here the CDR3 DNA reads TGTGCCTGGAGTCCCGGAGCCAATCAGCCCCAGCATTTT. Protein: CAWSPGANQPQHF.